The next 18 T cell receptor beta chains were all read from a single sample in a study of blood T cell repertoires in COVID-19. Method: immunoSEQ multiplex PCR; TCRdb's copy keeps in-frame clones and lacks some. Here the sample spans 350,000 to 400,000 clones, around 87% being singletons. Sequencing input: PBMCs or T cells enriched from blood (not recorded which). All receptors come from a man aged 35 to 55 in a cohort exposed to, infected with or recovered from COVID-19 (not recorded which).

The chain joins TRBV7-6 to TRBJ2-3; D might be TRBD1 (6 bases). The CDR3 extends over 12 amino acids. V shed 5 bases and J shed 9 bases, with 12 bases lying between them. The germline gives CDR1 SGHVS, CDR2 FNYEAQ. CDR3 sequence (DNA): TGTGCCAGCAGCAAAACAGGGACGACGCAGTATTTT. Its translation: CASSKTGTTQYF.

This chain links TRBV11-2 with TRBJ2-7; TRBD2 is a possible D gene (6 bases). This CDR3 is 15 amino acids long. Deletions cut 0 bases from V and 3 bases from J, with 12 bases between. The germline V gene has CDR1 SGHAT and CDR2 FQNNGV. The CDR3 reads CASSLDRVGSYEQYF. The CDR3, as DNA: TGTGCCAGCAGCTTAGATCGTGTCGGGAGCTACGAGCAGTACTTC.

The chain couples TRBV28 to TRBJ1-2; possible D gene TRBD1, 5 bases. Trimming took off 6 bases at V and 2 bases at J, with 10 bases between the two ends. The germline V gene has CDR1 MDHEN and CDR2 SYDVKM. This CDR3 has 13 amino acids. The DNA of the CDR3 is TGTGCCAGCAGACAGGATTCGAACTATGGCTACACCTTC. Translated, it gives CASRQDSNYGYTF.

The chain carries TRBV6-5 and TRBJ1-5; TRBD1 might be the D (5 bases). Germline CDR1 reads MNHEY; CDR2 reads SVGAGI. V lost 9 bases and J lost 0, with 9 bases in between. This CDR3 has 13 residues. CDR3 in DNA: TGTGCCAGTCGACAGATTAGCAATCAGCCCCAGCATTTT. Protein: CASRQISNQPQHF.

The V call is TRBV19, the J call TRBJ2-2; D is possibly TRBD2 (5 bases). This CDR3 has 16 residues. V was shortened by 3 bases and J by 3 bases, with 14 bases between the two germline ends. Germline CDR1 reads LNHDA; CDR2 reads SQIVND (reference sequence). This CDR3 is CASSISALRDTGELFF. CDR3 sequence (DNA): TGTGCCAGTAGTATTTCGGCCCTGCGGGACACCGGGGAGCTGTTTTTT. Supplemented by reference TRBV19 and TRBJ2-2, the full variable domain reads DGGITQSPKYLFRKEGQNVTLSCEQNLNHDAMYWYRQDPGQGLRLIYYSQIVNDFQKGDIAEGYSVSREKKESFPLTVTSAQKNPTAFYLCASSISALRDTGELFFGEGSRLTVL.

The V call is TRBV6-1, the J call TRBJ2-3; 10 bases map to TRBD2. V shed 4 bases, J shed 1 base, and the junction held 8 bases outside the gene matches. Looked up from germline, CDR1 is MNHNS and CDR2 is SASEGT. The CDR3 is 17 amino acids. The CDR3 region is CASSGLAGGWGTDTQYF. The CDR3 coding sequence is TGTGCCAGCAGTGGTTTAGCGGGAGGATGGGGCACAGATACGCAGTATTTT.

This clone was found once. J is TRBJ1-1 and V is TRBV10-1; D perhaps matches TRBD1 (6 bases). The CDR3 totals 12 residues. Trimming took 3 bases from V and 5 from J, leaving 7 bases between them. CDR1 WNHNN and CDR2 SYGVQD come from the germline V gene (reference sequence). The CDR3 loop is CASSDRGTEAFF. The DNA of the CDR3 is TGCGCCAGCAGTGACAGGGGTACTGAAGCTTTCTTT.

This chain uses TRBV28 with TRBJ1-6; D remains unclear. V was shortened by 3 bases and J by 4 bases, with 7 bases between the two germline ends. The CDR3 is 14 amino acids. Per germline, CDR1 MDHEN and CDR2 SYDVKM. Here the CDR3 reads CASSFTEYNSPLHF. DNA for the CDR3: TGTGCCAGCAGTTTCACAGAATATAATTCACCCCTCCACTTT.

The V call is TRBV11-3, the J call TRBJ2-1; 11 nucleotides match TRBD2. The CDR3 runs to 18 residues. The ends lost 5 bases at V and 5 bases at J; junction bases unmatched: 14. From germline, CDR1 is SGHNT and CDR2 YENEEA. Written as DNA, the CDR3 is TGTGCCAGCAGCGTAGGACTCACTAGCGGGAGCATTGACAATGAGCAGTTCTTC. This codes for CASSVGLTSGSIDNEQFF.

The chain uses TRBV29-1 and TRBJ1-2; D gene ambiguous. Trimming pared 6 bases from V and 0 bases from J, leaving 8 bases between. The CDR3 consists of 12 residues. Germline CDR1 SQVTM, CDR2 ANQGSEA. CDR3 loop: CSVVTTNYGYTF. DNA of the CDR3: TGCAGCGTCGTTACAACTAACTATGGCTACACCTTC. The full variable domain, completed using reference TRBV29-1 and TRBJ1-2, is SAVISQKPSRDICQRGTSLTIQCQVDSQVTMMFWYRQQPGQSLTLIATANQGSEATYESGFVIDKFPISRPNLTFSTLTVSNMSPEDSSIYLCSVVTTNYGYTFGSGTRLTVV.

V usage is TRBV5-4 and J usage is TRBJ1-2, with 10 bases identical to TRBD1. Trimming cost V 3 bases and J 1 base; bases outside gene matches: 0. The germline CDR1 and CDR2 sequences are SGHNT and YYREEE (reference sequence). The CDR3 contains 14 residues. The CDR3 DNA is TGTGCCAGCAGCTGGGACAGGGGTAACTATGGCTACACCTTC. Its translation is CASSWDRGNYGYTF.

This clone was seen just once. This chain connects TRBV5-1 to TRBJ2-7; 10 bases align to TRBD1. Germline CDR1 SGHRS, CDR2 YFSETQ. Trimming at V came to 5 bases and at J to 5 bases, leaving 13 bases not matched to a gene. The CDR3 totals 16 residues. The CDR3: CASSTQNDRGLDEQYF. The CDR3 nucleotides read TGCGCCAGCAGTACGCAGAATGACAGGGGGCTCGACGAGCAGTACTTC.

The V call is TRBV24-1, the J call TRBJ2-1, with a tentative D call TRBD2 (6 bases). This CDR3 has 16 amino acids. Per the germline V gene, CDR1 is KGHDR and CDR2 is SFDVKD. Trimming left V 2 bases short and J 0 bases short, with 10 bases between. The CDR3 DNA reads as TGTGCCACCAGTGATTCGGTTAGCGGCTCCTACAATGAGCAGTTCTTC. Translation gives CATSDSVSGSYNEQFF.

This rearrangement joins TRBV15 to TRBJ1-2; 8 bases agree with TRBD1. The V gene end was trimmed by 5 bases and the J gene end by 4 bases; junction bases not matched to a gene: 9. The CDR3 spans 15 residues. The germline gives CDR1 LNHNV, CDR2 YYDKDF (reference sequence). CDR3 bases: TGTGCCACCAGCGGAAGGACAGGGTGGGTCTATGGCTACACCTTC. Translated, it gives CATSGRTGWVYGYTF.

The rearrangement uses TRBV21-1 and TRBJ2-2; the listed D gene, TRBD2, was not tested against the DNA. TRBV21-1 has pseudogene status. This CDR3 has 19 residues. This chain's CDR3 is CASSKSRVLADPNTGELFF. CDR3 bases: TGTGCCAGCAGCAAATCTCGGGTACTAGCGGATCCGAACACCGGGGAGCTGTTTTTT.

The chain employs TRBV7-8 and TRBJ2-1, with D tentatively TRBD1 (5 bases). Germline assignment: CDR1 SGHVS and CDR2 FQNEAQ. Trimming took 1 base from V and 4 from J, leaving 11 bases between them. The CDR3 extends over 15 amino acids. CDR3 residues: CASSLDQGYYNEQFF. CDR3 in DNA: TGTGCCAGCAGCTTAGATCAGGGCTATTACAATGAGCAGTTCTTC.

This clone was recorded a few times. The V and J genes are TRBV3-1 (or the pseudogene TRBV3-2) and TRBJ1-3; 8 bases fit TRBD1. CDR3 length: 14 amino acids. Germline CDR1 and CDR2: LGHDT and YNNKEL (reference sequence). The trim removed 2 bases at V and 6 bases at J, leaving 3 bases unmatched. This CDR3 is CASSQTGGVNTIYF. Written as DNA, the CDR3 is TGTGCCAGCAGCCAAACAGGGGGAGTAAACACCATATATTTT.

This chain links TRBV18 with TRBJ2-3; D is perhaps TRBD2 (6 bases). CDR3 size: 14 residues. V was clipped by 4 bases and J by 5 bases, with 13 bases between them. Germline V CDR1 and CDR2: KGHSH, LQKENI. As DNA, the CDR3 is TGTGCCAGCTCACGAACGGGAGTTGAAGATACGCAGTATTTT. It encodes CASSRTGVEDTQYF.